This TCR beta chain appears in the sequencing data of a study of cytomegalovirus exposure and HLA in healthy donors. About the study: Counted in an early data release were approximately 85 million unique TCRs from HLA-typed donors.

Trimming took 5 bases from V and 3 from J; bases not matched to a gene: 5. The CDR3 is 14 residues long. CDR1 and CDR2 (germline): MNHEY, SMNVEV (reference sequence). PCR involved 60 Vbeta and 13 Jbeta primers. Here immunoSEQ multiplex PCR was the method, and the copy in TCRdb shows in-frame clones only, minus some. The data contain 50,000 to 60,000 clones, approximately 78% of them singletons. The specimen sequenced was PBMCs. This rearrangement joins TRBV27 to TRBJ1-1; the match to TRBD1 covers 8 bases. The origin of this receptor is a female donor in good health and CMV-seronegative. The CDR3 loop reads CASSTDRVHTEAFF. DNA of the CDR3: TGTGCCAGCAGTACGGACAGGGTTCACACTGAAGCTTTCTTT.